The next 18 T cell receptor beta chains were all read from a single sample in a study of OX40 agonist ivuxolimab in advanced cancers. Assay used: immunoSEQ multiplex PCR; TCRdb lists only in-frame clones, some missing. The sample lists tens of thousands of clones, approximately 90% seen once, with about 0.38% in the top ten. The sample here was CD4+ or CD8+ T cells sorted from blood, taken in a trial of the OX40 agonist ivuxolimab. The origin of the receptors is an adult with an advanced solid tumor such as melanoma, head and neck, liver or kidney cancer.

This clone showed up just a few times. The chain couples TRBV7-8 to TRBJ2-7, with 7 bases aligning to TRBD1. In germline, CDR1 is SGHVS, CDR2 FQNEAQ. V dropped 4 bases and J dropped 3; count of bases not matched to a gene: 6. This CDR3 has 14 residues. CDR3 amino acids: CASSSTGAYYEQYF. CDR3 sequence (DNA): TGTGCCAGCAGCTCCACAGGGGCCTACTACGAGCAGTACTTC. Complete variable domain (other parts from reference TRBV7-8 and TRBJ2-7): GAGVSQSPRYKVAKRGQDVALRCDPISGHVSLFWYQQALGQGPEFLTYFQNEAQLDKSGLPSDRFFAERPEGSVSTLKIQRTQQEDSAVYLCASSSTGAYYEQYFGPGTRLTVT.

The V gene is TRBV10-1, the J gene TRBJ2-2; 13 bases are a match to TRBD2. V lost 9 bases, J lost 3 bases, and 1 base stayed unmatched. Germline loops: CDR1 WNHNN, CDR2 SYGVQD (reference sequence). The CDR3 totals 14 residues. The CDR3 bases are TGCGCCAGTGGACTAGCGGGGGACACCGGGGAGCTGTTTTTT. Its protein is CASGLAGDTGELFF.

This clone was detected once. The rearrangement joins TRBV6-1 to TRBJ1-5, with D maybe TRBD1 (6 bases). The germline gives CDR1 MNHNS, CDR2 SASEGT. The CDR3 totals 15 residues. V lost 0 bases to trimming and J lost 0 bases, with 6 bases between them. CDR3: CASSEAGGSNQPQHF. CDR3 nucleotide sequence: TGTGCCAGCAGTGAAGCAGGGGGTAGCAATCAGCCCCAGCATTTT.

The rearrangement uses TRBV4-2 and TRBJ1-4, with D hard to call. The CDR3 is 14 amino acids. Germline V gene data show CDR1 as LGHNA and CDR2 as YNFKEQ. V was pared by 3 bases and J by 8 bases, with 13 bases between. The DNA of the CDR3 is TGTGCCAGCAGCCAGGGCAAAGGACGCGAAAAACTGTTTTTT. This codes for CASSQGKGREKLFF.

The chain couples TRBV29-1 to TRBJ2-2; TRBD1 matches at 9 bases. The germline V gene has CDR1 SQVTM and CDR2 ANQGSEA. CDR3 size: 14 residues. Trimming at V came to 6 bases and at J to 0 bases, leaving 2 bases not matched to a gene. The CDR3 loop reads CSVRQGANTGELFF. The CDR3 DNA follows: TGCAGCGTAAGACAGGGGGCGAACACCGGGGAGCTGTTTTTT.

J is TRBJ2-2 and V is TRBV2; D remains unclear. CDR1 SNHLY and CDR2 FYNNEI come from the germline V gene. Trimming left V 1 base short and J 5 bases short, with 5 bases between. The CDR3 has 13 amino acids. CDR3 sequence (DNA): TGTGCCAGCAGTGAAGTGGTGACCGGGGAGCTGTTTTTT. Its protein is CASSEVVTGELFF.

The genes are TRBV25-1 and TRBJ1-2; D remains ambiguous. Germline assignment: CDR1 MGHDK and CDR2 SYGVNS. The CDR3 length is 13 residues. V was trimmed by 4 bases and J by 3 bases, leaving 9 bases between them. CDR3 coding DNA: TGTGCCAGCAGTGGTGTCGGAGACTATGGCTACACCTTC. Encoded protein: CASSGVGDYGYTF.

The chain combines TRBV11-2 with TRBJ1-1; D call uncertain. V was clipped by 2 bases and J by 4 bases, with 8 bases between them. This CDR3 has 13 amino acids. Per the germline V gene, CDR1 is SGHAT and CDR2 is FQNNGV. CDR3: CASSLRMSTEAFF. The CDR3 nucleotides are TGTGCCAGCAGCTTAAGGATGAGCACTGAAGCTTTCTTT.

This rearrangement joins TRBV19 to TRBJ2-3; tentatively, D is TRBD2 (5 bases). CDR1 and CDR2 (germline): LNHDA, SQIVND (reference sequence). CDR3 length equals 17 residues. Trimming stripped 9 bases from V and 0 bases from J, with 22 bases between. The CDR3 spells CASTPSAGRSSTDTQYF. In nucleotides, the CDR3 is TGTGCCAGCACCCCCAGCGCGGGCCGCTCTAGCACAGATACGCAGTATTTT.

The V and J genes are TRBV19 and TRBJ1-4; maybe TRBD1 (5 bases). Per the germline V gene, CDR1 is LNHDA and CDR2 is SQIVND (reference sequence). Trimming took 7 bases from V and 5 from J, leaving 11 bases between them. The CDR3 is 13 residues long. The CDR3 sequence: CASNGAANEKLFF. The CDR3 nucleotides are TGTGCCAGTAACGGGGCAGCGAATGAAAAACTGTTTTTT.

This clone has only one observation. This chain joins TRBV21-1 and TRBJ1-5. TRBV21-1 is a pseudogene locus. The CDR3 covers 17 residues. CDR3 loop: CASSKVSGPTPNQPQHF. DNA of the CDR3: TGTGCCAGCAGCAAAGTATCGGGCCCAACCCCTAATCAGCCCCAGCATTTT.

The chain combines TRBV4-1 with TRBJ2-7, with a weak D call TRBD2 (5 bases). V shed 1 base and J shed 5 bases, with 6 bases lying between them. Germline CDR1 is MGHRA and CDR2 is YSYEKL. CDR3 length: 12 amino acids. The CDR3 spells CASSQGRNEQYF. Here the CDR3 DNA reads TGCGCCAGCAGCCAAGGGAGGAACGAGCAGTACTTC.

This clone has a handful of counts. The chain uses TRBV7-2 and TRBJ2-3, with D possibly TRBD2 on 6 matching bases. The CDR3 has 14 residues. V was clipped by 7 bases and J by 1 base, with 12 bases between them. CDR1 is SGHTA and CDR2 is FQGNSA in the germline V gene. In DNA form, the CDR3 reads TGTGCCAGCACCCAAGGAGGGGGCACAGATACGCAGTATTTT. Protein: CASTQGGGTDTQYF.

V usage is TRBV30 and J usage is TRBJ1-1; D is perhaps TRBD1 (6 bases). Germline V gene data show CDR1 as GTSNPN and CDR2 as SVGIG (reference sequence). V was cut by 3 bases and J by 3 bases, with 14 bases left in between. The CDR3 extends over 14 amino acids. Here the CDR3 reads CAWSEQGSYTEAFF. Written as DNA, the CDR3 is TGTGCCTGGAGCGAACAGGGTTCCTACACTGAAGCTTTCTTT.

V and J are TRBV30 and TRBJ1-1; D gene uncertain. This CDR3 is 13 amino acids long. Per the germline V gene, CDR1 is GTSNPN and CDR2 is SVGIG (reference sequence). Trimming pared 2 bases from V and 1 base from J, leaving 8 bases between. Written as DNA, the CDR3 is TGTGCCTGGAGTACCTGGGGGAACACTGAAGCTTTCTTT. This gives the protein CAWSTWGNTEAFF.

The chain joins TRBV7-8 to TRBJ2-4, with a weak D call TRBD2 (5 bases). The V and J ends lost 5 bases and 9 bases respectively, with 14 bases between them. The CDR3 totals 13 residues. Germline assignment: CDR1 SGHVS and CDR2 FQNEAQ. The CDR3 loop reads CASSLNSGSIQYF. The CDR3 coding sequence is TGTGCCAGCAGCCTAAATTCGGGGAGCATTCAGTACTTC.

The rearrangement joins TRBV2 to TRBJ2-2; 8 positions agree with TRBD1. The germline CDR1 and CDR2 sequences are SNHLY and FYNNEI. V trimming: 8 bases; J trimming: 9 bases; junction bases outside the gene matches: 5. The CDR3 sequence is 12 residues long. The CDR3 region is CASVTGGRELFF. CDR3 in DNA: TGTGCCAGCGTTACAGGGGGAAGGGAGCTGTTTTTT.

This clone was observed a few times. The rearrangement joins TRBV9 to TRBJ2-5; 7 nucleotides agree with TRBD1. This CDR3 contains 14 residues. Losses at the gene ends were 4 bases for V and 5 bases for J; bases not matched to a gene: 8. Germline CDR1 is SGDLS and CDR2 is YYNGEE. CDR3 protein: CASSRQGPGETQYF. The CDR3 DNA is TGTGCCAGCAGCCGACAGGGACCGGGGGAGACCCAGTACTTC.